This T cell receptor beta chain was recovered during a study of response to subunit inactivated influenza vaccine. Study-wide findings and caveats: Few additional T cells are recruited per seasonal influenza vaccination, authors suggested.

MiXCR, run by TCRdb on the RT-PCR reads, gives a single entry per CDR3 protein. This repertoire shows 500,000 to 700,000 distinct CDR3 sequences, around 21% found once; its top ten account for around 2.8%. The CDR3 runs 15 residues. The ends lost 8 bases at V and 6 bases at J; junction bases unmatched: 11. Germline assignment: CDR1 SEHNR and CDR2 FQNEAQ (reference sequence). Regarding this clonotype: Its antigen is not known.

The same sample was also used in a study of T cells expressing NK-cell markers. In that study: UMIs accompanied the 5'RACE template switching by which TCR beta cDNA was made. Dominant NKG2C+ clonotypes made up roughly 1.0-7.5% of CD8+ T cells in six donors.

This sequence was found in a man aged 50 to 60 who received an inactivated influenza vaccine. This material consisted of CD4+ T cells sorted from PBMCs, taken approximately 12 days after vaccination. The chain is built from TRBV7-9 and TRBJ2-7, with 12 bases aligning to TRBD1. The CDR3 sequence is CASSVIGTGGSEQYF. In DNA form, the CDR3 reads TGTGCCAGCTCCGTTATAGGGACAGGGGGCAGCGAGCAGTACTTC.